This T cell receptor (beta chain) was sequenced for a study of human T cells and chemical hapten exposure. Time point indicated: pre-sensitization, week 0. The treatment denotes: therapeutic diphenylcyclopropenone sensitization with weekly scalp DPC. This clonotype was counted once. Its antigen is undetermined. TCRdb itself ran the RACE reads through MiXCR, one entry per CDR3 protein. The profile shows 190,000 or so distinct CDR3 sequences, around 30% of them singletons. The ends were cut back, 3 bases at V and 2 bases at J, with 15 bases in the middle. The CDR3 is made up of 15 amino acids. In germline, CDR1 is GTSNPN, CDR2 SVGIG (reference sequence). Study-level findings and limits: Expanded TCRs grouped into significantly more large CDR3 similarity clusters than controls produced.

This receptor was identified in a young woman with alopecia areata. Some clones in this sample may be carry-over from other donors' samples. The V gene is TRBV30, the J gene TRBJ2-3; D perhaps matches TRBD2 (7 bases). Sequencing was performed on whole blood, taken in connection with sensitization to the hapten diphenylcyclopropenone (DPC). Here the CDR3 reads CAWSGGGGHTDTQYF. CDR3 sequence (DNA): TGTGCCTGGAGCGGAGGGGGGGGCCACACAGATACGCAGTATTTT.